This record covers a single TCR beta chain. Its antigen is undetermined. The data were taken from a study of cytomegalovirus exposure and HLA in healthy donors. Points from the study as a whole: TCR beta chain V- and J-gene trimming was linked, in a later analysis, to a missense variant in DCLRE1C.

Though probably carrying unrecorded immune exposures, donors were nominally healthy at sampling. In the PCR, 60 Vbeta and 13 Jbeta primers were used. Some clones are missing from TCRdb's copy, which holds only in-frame ones; the method was immunoSEQ multiplex PCR. The sample lists about 140,000 clones, around 85% occurring once. Germline CDR1 reads MNHEY; CDR2 reads SVGAGI. Trimming took 0 bases from V and 6 from J; bases not matched to a gene: 6. CDR3 length: 15 amino acids. This TCR was sampled from a woman under 40 in good health and CMV-seronegative. The chain is built from TRBV6-5 and TRBJ1-1, with 8 bases identical to TRBD1. The sample comprised PBMCs. CDR3 nucleotide sequence: TGTGCCAGCAGTTACTCGAGGACAGGGATCCCTGAAGCTTTCTTT. Translation gives CASSYSRTGIPEAFF.